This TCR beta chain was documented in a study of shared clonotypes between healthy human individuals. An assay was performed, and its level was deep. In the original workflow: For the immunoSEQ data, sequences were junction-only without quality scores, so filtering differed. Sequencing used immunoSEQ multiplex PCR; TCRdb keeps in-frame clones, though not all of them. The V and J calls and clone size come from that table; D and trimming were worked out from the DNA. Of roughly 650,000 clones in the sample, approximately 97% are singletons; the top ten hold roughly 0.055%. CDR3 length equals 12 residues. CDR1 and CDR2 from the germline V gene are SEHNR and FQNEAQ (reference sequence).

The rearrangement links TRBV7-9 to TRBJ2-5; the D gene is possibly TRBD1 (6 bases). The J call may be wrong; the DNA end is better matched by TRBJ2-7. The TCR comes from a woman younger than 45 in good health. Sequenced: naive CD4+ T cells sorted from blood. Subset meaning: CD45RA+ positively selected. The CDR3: CASSTGIYEQYF. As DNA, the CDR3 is TGTGCCAGCAGCACAGGGATCTACGAGCAGTACTTC.